This T cell receptor beta chain came from a study of T-cell memory formation after mild COVID-19. Each CDR3 protein gets one entry after TCRdb re-called the 5' RACE reads with MiXCR. This table has some 120,000 distinct CDR3 sequences, about a sixth appearing once. The CDR3 covers 13 residues. V shed 3 bases and J 9 bases; nucleotides not matched to a gene: 5. This clonotype showed up just a few times. This sequence joins TRBV12-3 or TRBV12-4 and TRBJ2-1, with TRBD2 matching 7 bases. The source material was PBMCs or a T cell subset sorted from them (not recorded which). The TCR comes from a young man who had mild COVID-19 (a few samples of this study predate the infection). Cell type and time point are not known. Here the CDR3 reads CASSFREVGEQFF. The CDR3 coding sequence is TGTGCCAGCAGTTTTCGGGAGGTCGGTGAGCAGTTCTTC.